Here is one T cell receptor beta chain with its context. The antigen it binds to is not known. It has no much larger one-base neighbor in the sample; base qualities were not kept. What the time point label conveys for this sample: 20-29 weeks after completion of therapy. The patients had received solid-organ transplants and had drug-resistant/recurrent cytomegalovirus. Some ten trial participants were chosen for repertoire analysis on the basis of the availability of post-therapy peripheral blood mononuclear cells. A BD FACSAria III was used to sort viable CD3+CD8+CD4- lymphocytes from PBMCs. Genomic DNA was extracted from sorted cells with the Qiagen DNeasy Kit. TRB CDR3 regions were amplified from genomic DNA with the immunoSEQ two-step, bias-controlled multiplex PCR assay. Sequencing of CDR3 libraries was carried out on an Illumina NextSeq 500. Regarding the original processing steps: Initial alignment and bioinformatics, including bias normalization against synthetic CDR3 analogs, were performed with the immunoSEQ Analyzer platform. V, D and J genes were annotated according to IMGT database definitions. VDJtools version 1.1.10 and the R package tcR version 2.2.1.11 were used with default settings for further TRBV analyses. GLIPH analysis was done using default settings in version 1.0. To test for significant clonotype frequency changes in CDR3 sequences with at least 5 reads, a 2-sided binomial test with Benjamini-Hochberg correction (alpha = 0.01) was used. This immuneACCESS table, as held by TCRdb, lists in-frame sequences with V and J called but not all clones. Of the missing ones, under half trace to an unresolved V gene in checked studies; the others have no known cause. D and trimming come from the DNA, and the V and J calls and clone size come from that table. This sample gives 15,000 or so clones in total; roughly 85% of them show up just once. Roughly a third of the sample belongs to the ten largest clones.

The record originates from a study of T cell therapy after organ transplantation (dated 2019 in TCRdb). A note on the overall study: Therapy products were autologous CMV-specific T cells expanded in vitro for 2 weeks with a peptide pool of 30 HLA class I and II CMV epitopes. Patients were given up to 6 doses of T cells at 2-week intervals and were followed for 25 to 35 weeks after finishing therapy. Among the ten patients, eight were classed as clinical responders, while two were classed as nonresponders. Patients received a median of 1.92 x 10^8 CMV-specific T cells across 2 to 6 intravenous infusions. Blood samples for the long-term post-therapy time point were taken 20 to 29 weeks after therapy ended. An open-label phase I trial of autologous CMV-specific adoptive T cell therapy in solid-organ transplant recipients was the basis for the study, which was a follow-up TRBV repertoire analysis. Long-term post-therapy samples were available for only 8 of the 10 patients.

General study outcomes and caveats: Fold change in CD8 clonality after therapy was inversely correlated with pretherapy clonality, suggesting that less biased repertoires were more receptive to remodeling. Few detected expansions in nonresponders may reflect reduced sample coverage from poor CD8+ T cell yield. Reconstitution after therapy appeared to involve both transferred clonotypes and endogenous clonotypes that were not detected in the therapy products. Marked pretherapy clonal expansions with minimal repertoire change after therapy were observed in nonresponders. Because the cohort was small, confounders such as concurrent antirejection and antiviral medications could not be assessed.

Inclusive of the bounding cysteine and phenylalanine, the CDR3 is 16 residues long. Only the CDR3 DNA stays, 48 bases, in frame from base 1. V is trimmed back by 0 bases and J by 4 bases, and the junction contains 6 bases that no gene match accounts for. From a lookup of the germline V gene (reference sequence), CDR1 and CDR2 are PRHDT and FYEKMQ. The chain couples TRBV13 to TRBJ2-7, with 10 bases aligning to TRBD2. This receptor was identified in a human patient who had received a solid organ transplant and had CMV disease. After a transplant, some T cells may be of graft donor origin. The sample consisted of CD8+ T cells from blood, taken after autologous CMV-specific T cell therapy. Here the CDR3 is given as CASSLGPSGSMYEQYF. The DNA sequence is given as TGTGCCAGCAGCTTAGGCCCTAGCGGGAGTATGTACGAGCAGTACTTC.